The present T cell receptor beta chain was sequenced within a study of blood T cell repertoires in COVID-19. CDR1 SEHNR and CDR2 FQNEAQ come from the germline V gene (reference sequence). This CDR3 region has 13 residues. V trimming: 4 bases; J trimming: 8 bases; junction bases outside the gene matches: 6. Only in-frame clones appear in the TCRdb table, and some are missing; sequencing was by immunoSEQ multiplex PCR. The data contain some 120,000 clones, 65% to 85% of them singletons. The sequence was collected from a man in his sixties or seventies with acute or convalescent COVID-19. The gene calls are TRBV7-9 and TRBJ1-2; TRBD1 matches at 8 bases. Source material: peripheral blood. The CDR3 protein is CASSSSGGSGYTF. The CDR3 DNA follows: TGTGCCAGCAGCTCGTCAGGGGGCTCGGGCTACACCTTC. Looking up the rest from reference TRBV7-9 and TRBJ1-2 gives the full variable domain: DTGVSQNPRHKITKRGQNVTFRCDPISEHNRLYWYRQTLGQGPEFLTYFQNEAQLEKSRLLSDRFSAERPKGSFSTLEIQRTEQGDSAMYLCASSSSGGSGYTFGSGTRLTVV.